The sequence of this T cell receptor (beta chain) was determined in a study of blood T cell repertoires in COVID-19. V lost 5 bases to trimming and J lost 6 bases, with 11 bases between them. Germline CDR1 reads SGHVS; CDR2 reads FQNEAQ. The length of the CDR3 is 14 residues. Assay: immunoSEQ multiplex PCR; the TCRdb copy retains only in-frame clones and omits some. This table holds around 180,000 clones, about 85% found once. This clone was counted between two and nine times. This rearrangement joins TRBV7-8 to TRBJ1-6; weak D call: TRBD1 (6 bases). The sequencing input was peripheral blood. This receptor was identified in a man older than 75 with COVID-19, enrolled during active disease. DNA for the CDR3: TGTGCCAGCAGCCAGAGAGGGGGTAATTCACCCCTCCACTTT. Its protein is CASSQRGGNSPLHF. The whole variable domain, remainder taken from reference TRBV7-8 and TRBJ1-6, is GAGVSQSPRYKVAKRGQDVALRCDPISGHVSLFWYQQALGQGPEFLTYFQNEAQLDKSGLPSDRFFAERPEGSVSTLKIQRTQQEDSAVYLCASSQRGGNSPLHFGNGTRLTVT.